This entry is about one T cell receptor (beta chain). This entry is derived from a study of CD8 T cells in Susac syndrome. Germline CDR1 is MGHRA and CDR2 is YSYEKL. V was cut by 0 bases and J by 1 base, with 8 bases left in between. The CDR3 runs 15 residues. Random-hexamer reverse transcription was applied to about 0.45 to 1 ug RNA. TCRdb used MiXCR to reprocess the immunoSEQ multiplex PCR reads, holding one entry per CDR3 protein. Of under 200,000 distinct CDR3 sequences listed, approximately 94% are singletons. This sequence joins TRBV4-1 and TRBJ2-3; D ambiguous. The TCR sequence derives from a human donor with Susac syndrome. The source material was CD4+ T cells from PBMCs. The CDR3 nucleotides read TGCGCCAGCAGCCAAGACGGCAGACGCACAGATACGCAGTATTTT. Its protein product is CASSQDGRRTDTQYF.